Listed here are 17 T cell receptor beta chains from one sample, sequenced in a study of CD8 T cells in Susac syndrome. The RNA, roughly 0.45 to 1 ug, was put through reverse transcription using random hexamers. One entry per CDR3 protein results from TCRdb running MiXCR on the immunoSEQ multiplex PCR reads. This table holds 150,000 to 200,000 distinct CDR3 sequences, about 93% found once. The sample comprised CD4+ T cells from PBMCs. These receptors originate from a human donor in good health.

This clonotype was detected once. The chain combines TRBV21-1 with TRBJ2-7. TRBV21-1 is deemed a pseudogene. CDR3 length equals 14 residues. CDR3 residues: CASSESDRSYEQYF. CDR3 in DNA: TGTGCCAGCAGCGAATCGGACAGGTCCTACGAGCAGTACTTC.

The chain carries TRBV29-1 and TRBJ1-1, with a possible D match to TRBD1 (5 bases). With 5 bases removed from V and 5 bases from J, the gap between germline ends came to 18 bases. This CDR3 has 14 residues. Germline V CDR1 and CDR2: SQVTM, ANQGSEA. DNA for the CDR3: TGCAGCGTTAATAGGGGCCTAAGTTTTACTGAAGCTTTCTTT. Translating it yields CSVNRGLSFTEAFF. Full variable domain (rest looked up from reference TRBV29-1 and TRBJ1-1): SAVISQKPSRDICQRGTSLTIQCQVDSQVTMMFWYRQQPGQSLTLIATANQGSEATYESGFVIDKFPISRPNLTFSTLTVSNMSPEDSSIYLCSVNRGLSFTEAFFGQGTRLTVV.

The chain is built from TRBV6-6 and TRBJ1-2; D remains unclear. V lost 6 bases and J lost 8, with 16 bases in between. This CDR3 spans 13 amino acids. CDR1 is MNHNY, CDR2 SVGAGI, per germline (reference sequence). CDR3 amino acids: CASSLVDVRGYTF. CDR3 in DNA: TGTGCCAGCAGCTTAGTAGACGTGCGAGGCTACACCTTC.

This chain connects TRBV6-5 to TRBJ1-3; D is undetermined. CDR1 MNHEY and CDR2 SVGAGI come from the germline V gene. V lost 2 bases to trimming and J lost 0 bases, with 11 bases between them. The CDR3 runs 16 residues. Written as DNA, the CDR3 is TGTGCCAGCAGTTACGGTTTTAGCTTCTCTGGAAACACCATATATTTT. Its translation is CASSYGFSFSGNTIYF.

This sequence joins TRBV24-1 and TRBJ1-1, with D perhaps matching TRBD1 (5 bases). The ends were cut back, 4 bases at V and 8 bases at J, with 7 bases in the middle. CDR1 and CDR2 from the germline V gene are KGHDR and SFDVKD. The CDR3 runs to 11 residues. This CDR3 reads CATSEGGEAFF. CDR3 nucleotide sequence: TGTGCCACCAGTGAGGGGGGGGAAGCTTTCTTT.

The DNA of the CDR3 is TGTGCCAGCAGCCATAGGGGGACAGGGGTGAATGAGCAGTTCTTC. Amino acid sequence: CASSHRGTGVNEQFF. V and J are TRBV3-1 and TRBJ2-1, with TRBD1 identical over 10 bases. This CDR3 spans 15 amino acids. J lost 7 bases, V lost 3 bases, and 6 bases had no gene match. From germline, CDR1 is LGHDT and CDR2 YNNKEL (reference sequence).

This chain joins TRBV12-5 and TRBJ1-1; D unclear. There are 18 residues in the CDR3. Looked up from germline, CDR1 is LGHNT and CDR2 is FRNRAP. Trimming shortened V by 2 bases and J by 0 bases, and 19 bases separated the two germline ends. The CDR3 region has the DNA TGTGCTAGTGGTTTGACACCGGACGGAAGACCCATGAACACTGAAGCTTTCTTT. Its protein is CASGLTPDGRPMNTEAFF.

This clonotype showed up just once. V is TRBV11-2 and J is TRBJ2-7; 7 bases are shared with TRBD2. The junction had 6 bases not matched to a gene; V was cut back by 6 bases and J by 4 bases. Germline CDR1 is SGHAT and CDR2 is FQNNGV. The CDR3 consists of 13 residues. CDR3 sequence reads: CASREASGYEQYF. In DNA, the CDR3 is TGTGCCAGCAGGGAAGCTAGCGGATACGAGCAGTACTTC.

This sequence joins TRBV15 and TRBJ1-5; possibly TRBD1 for D (5 bases). Trimming left V 2 bases short and J 4 bases short, with 12 bases between. Germline V gene data show CDR1 as LNHNV and CDR2 as YYDKDF (reference sequence). The CDR3 contains 15 residues. CDR3 in amino acids: CATSRNWGRNQPQHF. In nucleotides, the CDR3 is TGTGCCACCAGCAGAAACTGGGGGAGGAATCAGCCCCAGCATTTT.

This clonotype was detected once. The rearrangement links TRBV10-3 to TRBJ1-2; TRBD1 matches 8 bases. Germline lookup yields CDR1 ENHRY and CDR2 SYGVKD. J gave up 8 bases and V 2 bases, and 7 bases lay outside the gene matches. CDR3 size: 14 residues. CDR3 nucleotides: TGTGCCATCAGTGAGCCAGGGGGCTTCGCAGGCTACACCTTC. Translating it yields CAISEPGGFAGYTF.

The gene calls are TRBV10-3 and TRBJ1-1; 7 nucleotides agree with TRBD1. CDR1 is ENHRY, CDR2 SYGVKD, per germline. The V gene end was trimmed by 7 bases and the J gene end by 5 bases; junction bases not matched to a gene: 7. CDR3 length: 13 residues. The CDR3, as DNA: TGTGCCATCACTACAGGGGAAGAGACTGAAGCTTTCTTT. Translated: CAITTGEETEAFF.

The chain's CDR3 is CASSVVAGELFF. CDR3 DNA: TGTGCCAGCAGCGTAGTGGCCGGGGAGCTGTTTTTT. The V call is TRBV9, the J call TRBJ2-2; D is ambiguous. The CDR3 totals 12 residues. CDR1 and CDR2 from the germline V gene are SGDLS and YYNGEE. V was clipped by 0 bases and J by 6 bases, with 3 bases between them.

The chain employs TRBV27 and TRBJ2-7; tentative D call: TRBD2 (7 bases). CDR3 length: 16 amino acids. The germline V gene encodes CDR1 MNHEY and CDR2 SMNVEV (reference sequence). Trimming shortened V by 5 bases and J by 3 bases, and 20 bases separated the two germline ends. For the CDR3, the DNA is TGTGCCAGCAGTCGGGCTGGGGGCCAGCGGGGCTACGAGCAGTACTTC. It specifies CASSRAGGQRGYEQYF.

The chain joins TRBV4-1 to TRBJ2-3; no clear D gene. V was trimmed by 2 bases and J by 3 bases, leaving 9 bases between them. This CDR3 contains 14 residues. CDR1 is MGHRA and CDR2 is YSYEKL in the germline V gene. As DNA, the CDR3 is TGCGCCAGCAGCCAAAGGTGGGGAACAGATACGCAGTATTTT. Translating gives CASSQRWGTDTQYF.

The chain is built from TRBV5-1 and TRBJ2-6, with unresolved D. Trimming shortened V by 4 bases and J by 0 bases, and 11 bases separated the two germline ends. The CDR3 has 16 amino acids. Germline loops: CDR1 SGHRS, CDR2 YFSETQ. The CDR3 coding sequence is TGCGCCAGCAGCACGGACGGAGTCTCTGGGGCCAACGTCCTGACTTTC. This sequence encodes CASSTDGVSGANVLTF.

The CDR3 DNA sequence: TGTGCCAGCTCACCGAACGGACAGGGGCGCGTTGAGACCCAGTACTTC. It is translated as CASSPNGQGRVETQYF. The chain carries TRBV18 and TRBJ2-5; TRBD1 agrees at 9 bases. Germline V CDR1 and CDR2: KGHSH, LQKENI. This CDR3 contains 16 residues. After removal of 3 bases from V and 5 bases from J, the junction contained 10 bases not matched to a gene.

The CDR3 reads CASSQGGYHTDTQYF. The CDR3 nucleotides are TGTGCCAGCAGCCAAGGCGGATACCACACAGATACGCAGTATTTT. This chain joins TRBV3-1 and TRBJ2-3, with D unclear. V shed 1 base and J shed 2 bases, with 10 bases lying between them. CDR3 length: 15 residues. Germline CDR1 and CDR2: LGHDT and YNNKEL (reference sequence).